This TCR beta chain was sequenced for a study of blood T cells in healthy people across ages. Points from the study as a whole: Age advanced and TCR beta diversity per million T cells fell, roughly linearly. Strong correlation linked observed beta diversity and percent naive T cells.

Turning to this clonotype: The antigen remains undetermined.

The donors, aged roughly 6 to 95, were healthy Caucasians from Russia. Each sample provided at least 5 micrograms of extracted total RNA. It was with a sample-barcoded 5' primer and a J-beta primer mix that a second PCR of roughly 7 to 12 cycles was run. TCRdb re-analysed the 5' RACE reads in MiXCR, keeping a single row per CDR3 protein. The profile shows 1.5 million or so distinct CDR3 sequences, roughly two fifths of them singletons. The germline V and J ends were trimmed by 0 bases and 4 bases, with 13 bases remaining between them. From germline, CDR1 is SGHKS and CDR2 YYEKEE (reference sequence). This CDR3 is built from 15 residues.

The chain is built from TRBV5-5 and TRBJ1-2; D is possibly TRBD1 (6 bases). Sequenced material: blood. This TCR came from a woman aged 18-29 years in good health. The CDR3 spells CASSLAGEIGYGYTF. In nucleotides, the CDR3 is TGTGCCAGCAGCTTGGCAGGGGAGATAGGCTATGGCTACACCTTC.